This paragraph covers one TCR beta chain sequence. No antigen is known for it. This record comes from a study of Ad26.COV2.S vaccination and SARS-CoV-2 variants. Study summary: Doses of Ad26.COV2.S were injected into muscle once or twice, 56 days apart.

The CDR3 loop spans 14 amino acids. CDR1 is KGHDR, CDR2 SFDVKD, per germline. The germline V and J ends were trimmed by 4 bases and 5 bases, with 11 bases remaining between them. Notes on the study in general: Spike-specific CD8+ and CD4+ T cell responses reportedly showed substantial breadth after vaccination.

Generated by immunoSEQ multiplex PCR, the TCRdb table keeps only in-frame clones and is missing some. This sample has about 350,000 clones; approximately 86% occur once, and the top ten carry about 10%. Noted treatment: some 20 received Ad26.COV2.S at low or high dose, single or two shots; several received placebo; per-sample allocation not given. Collection of the samples took place on day 63 after the first injection of vaccine or placebo. An 18-55-year-old adult in Boston served as donor. The sample in question was peripheral blood, obtained in a trial of Ad26.COV2.S vaccine versus placebo. This TCR was recovered from a person between 18 and 59 years old who received the Ad26.COV2.S COVID-19 vaccine or a placebo. The J gene is TRBJ1-5, the V gene TRBV24-1; D not certain. The CDR3 here is CATSEARPDQPQHF. In nucleotides, the CDR3 is TGTGCCACCAGTGAAGCTCGCCCCGATCAGCCCCAGCATTTT.